This paragraph reports one TCR beta chain. The antigen is undetermined. Trimming pared 0 bases from V and 2 bases from J, leaving 12 bases between. Per the germline V gene, CDR1 is SGDLS and CDR2 is YYNGEE. The CDR3 length is 15 residues. These data come from a study of identical twins. Overall study findings and caveats: The same donors were not followed; conclusions instead depended on cross-sectional statistical analysis.

It was template switching that added a universal primer site, and there were unique molecular identifiers on the cDNA. TCRdb reprocessed the 5' RACE reads with MiXCR, giving one entry per CDR3 protein. The table shows 600,000 to 800,000 distinct CDR3 sequences, with 21% occurring only once. The sample was also reused in another study, on T cells expressing NK-cell markers. That work states: TCR beta repertoires came from sorted CD3+CD56+NKG2C+, CD3+CD56+NKG2C- and CD3+CD56-NKG2C+ T cells.

Sample: PBMCs. The J gene is TRBJ2-7, the V gene TRBV9, with D maybe TRBD2 (5 bases). This TCR came from a woman in her late teens or twenties in good health. CDR3 in amino acids: CASSVAASRAYEQYF. The CDR3 nucleotides are TGTGCCAGCAGCGTAGCGGCTAGCAGAGCCTACGAGCAGTACTTC.